The sequence of this T cell receptor (beta chain) was determined in a study of regulatory T cells in long-lasting Graves disease. The time point was: persistent/refractory GD, antithyroid drugs over 5 years with positive TRAb. Extracted PBMC RNA gave rise to the TCR library. The authors drew patients from an endocrinology department in Xi'an, China. The CDR3 loop spans 19 amino acids. In germline, CDR1 is SGHTA, CDR2 FQGNSA. This clonotype is a singleton in its sample. Antigen unknown. A much more abundant neighbour one base away suggests this may be a read error. General study points: Persistent disease favored TRBV28, TRBJ1-2 and TRBJ2-5. Persistent Graves' patients had lower TCR diversity than newly diagnosed ones.

CDR3 regions were amplified by Arm-PCR using iRepertoire HTBI primers to build TCR beta libraries. In the authors' methods: Analysis of the samples identified around 64 TRBV and around 13 TRBJ segments. TCRdb processed the multiplex PCR reads anew with MiXCR; each CDR3 protein has one entry. TCRdb assigned the V and J calls; the authors' analysis was not used. The sample holds a few hundred thousand distinct CDR3 sequences, around a quarter seen once. The TCR sequence derives from a female donor with Graves disease. This specimen was peripheral blood mononuclear cells (PBMCs), taken when the disease was refractory, from a patient treated with antithyroid drugs. The chain has TRBV7-2 and TRBJ2-6, with 10 nucleotides matching TRBD1. Here the CDR3 reads CASSLVSGTGDSGANVLAF. The DNA for the CDR3 is TGTGCCAGCAGCTTAGTTTCCGGGACAGGGGACTCTGGGGCCAACGTCCTGGCTTTC.